The present TCR beta chain was sequenced within a study of post-analysis software for immune sequencing data. Study observations and caveats: When patients were compared with controls, about five TRBV segments were more frequent, TRBV5-6, TRBV5-1 and TRBV20-1 among them.

Researchers reported that TCR beta cDNA libraries carried unique molecular identifiers. TCRdb re-called the PCR reads with MiXCR, one entry per CDR3 protein. The table has about 770,000 distinct CDR3 sequences, approximately 44% seen once. Points on this clonotype: Its antigen is unidentified. One junction end disagrees with the germline gene, perhaps due to a read error.

In germline, CDR1 is DFQATT, CDR2 SNEGSKA (reference sequence). The CDR3 runs 16 residues. The source is a girl aged 10 to 17 with multiple sclerosis. The genes are TRBV20-1 and TRBJ2-2; 9 bases map to TRBD2. Material: blood. Here the CDR3 reads CSARDPGLAFTGEPFF. The DNA for the CDR3 is TGCAGTGCTAGAGACCCGGGACTAGCTTTCACCGGGGAGCCGTTTTTT.